This TCR beta chain was retrieved from a study of blood T cells in healthy people across ages. Overall study: Template switching caught about one barcoded beta molecule for each two T cells.

Overall study results and limits: Versus aged donors, long-lived donors had higher diversity and more naive CD4+ cells. CMV infection status of these donors was not known. A strong correlation between TCR beta diversity and naive T cell percentage was seen.

V lost 4 bases, J lost 1 base, and 11 bases lay in between. The CDR3 totals 14 residues. Germline V gene data show CDR1 as SGHRS and CDR2 as YFSETQ. A note on this clonotype: The antigen is undetermined.

A J-beta primer mix and a sample-barcoded 5' primer were used in a second PCR of roughly 6 to 11 cycles. From the 5' RACE reads, TCRdb called clonotypes with MiXCR, one entry per CDR3 protein. The top ten clones hold roughly 7.7% of a sample with some 1.4 million distinct CDR3 sequences, approximately 38% of them seen once. Sequencing was done on a sample of blood. V is TRBV5-1 and J is TRBJ1-1; D is ambiguous. This TCR was sampled from a young woman in good health. This chain's CDR3 is CASSPGVWNTEAFF. CDR3 DNA sequence: TGCGCCAGCAGCCCCGGAGTTTGGAACACTGAAGCTTTCTTT.